Listed below are T cell receptor beta chains from one sample, sequenced in a study of blood T cell repertoires in COVID-19. Clones were sequenced by immunoSEQ multiplex PCR, and TCRdb holds only the in-frame ones, with some missing. This table holds tens of thousands of clones, about 71% found once. Specimen: peripheral blood. The receptors were gathered from a woman aged 60-70 years in a cohort sampled during active or convalescent COVID-19. Both conserved end residues are part of each CDR3. D genes are given only for firm matches. The size entry is marked missing in some rows and otherwise reads once, few, many or a size class.

j_call: TRBJ2-4; clone_size: .; d_call: TRBD1; v_call: TRBV29-1; cdr3_nt: TGCAGCGTTGAGGACAGGGGACTAGCCAAAAACATTCAGTACTTC; cdr3_aa: CSVEDRGLAKNIQYF
j_call: TRBJ2-7; clone_size: .; d_call: .; v_call: TRBV28; cdr3_nt: TGTGCCAGCAGTTTCGACAGCAGGAGCTCCTACGAGCAGTACTTC; cdr3_aa: CASSFDSRSSYEQYF
j_call: TRBJ2-7; clone_size: .; d_call: TRBD1; v_call: TRBV2; cdr3_nt: TGTGCCAGCAGTGGACAGGGGTTTTACGAGCAGTACTTC; cdr3_aa: CASSGQGFYEQYF
j_call: TRBJ2-5; clone_size: .; d_call: .; v_call: TRBV7-2; cdr3_nt: TGTGCCAGCAGCTTAGAAGGCGGAATACGGCGATCGGCGGAGACCCAGTACTTC; cdr3_aa: CASSLEGGIRRSAETQYF
j_call: TRBJ1-2; clone_size: .; d_call: TRBD1; v_call: TRBV19; cdr3_nt: TGTGCCAGTAGTATAACAGGGACAGGGAATGGCTACACCTTC; cdr3_aa: CASSITGTGNGYTF
j_call: TRBJ1-5; clone_size: .; d_call: .; v_call: TRBV27; cdr3_nt: TGTGCCAGCAGTTTTGTGGGGAGACTGAATAGCAATCAGCCCCAGCATTTT; cdr3_aa: CASSFVGRLNSNQPQHF
j_call: TRBJ2-7; clone_size: .; d_call: TRBD1; v_call: TRBV5-6; cdr3_nt: TGTGCCAGCAGCTCGGACAGGGGGCGGCCTGGGGAGCAGTACTTC; cdr3_aa: CASSSDRGRPGEQYF
j_call: TRBJ1-5; clone_size: .; d_call: .; v_call: TRBV19; cdr3_nt: TGTGCCAGTAACAGGTATAGCAATCAGCCCCAGCATTTT; cdr3_aa: CASNRYSNQPQHF
j_call: TRBJ2-1; clone_size: once; d_call: .; v_call: TRBV3-1/TRBV3-2; cdr3_nt: TGTGCCAGCAGCCACAGGGGTAGGCACAATGAGCAGTTCTTC; cdr3_aa: CASSHRGRHNEQFF
j_call: TRBJ1-5; clone_size: .; d_call: TRBD1; v_call: TRBV7-8; cdr3_nt: TGTGCCAGCAGTCCGGGACAGGCGATGAATCAGCCCCAGCATTTT; cdr3_aa: CASSPGQAMNQPQHF
j_call: TRBJ2-3; clone_size: .; d_call: TRBD2; v_call: TRBV10-3; cdr3_nt: TGTGCCATCCGGCGGGGTAGCGGGGGCACAGATACGCAGTATTTT; cdr3_aa: CAIRRGSGGTDTQYF
j_call: TRBJ2-7; clone_size: few; d_call: TRBD1; v_call: TRBV29-1; cdr3_nt: TGCAGCGTTGAAGTGGGGACAGGGGTTTCCTACGAGCAGTACTTC; cdr3_aa: CSVEVGTGVSYEQYF
j_call: TRBJ2-5; clone_size: .; d_call: TRBD2; v_call: TRBV9; cdr3_nt: TGTGCCAGCAGCGCAAGACTAGCGGGGGTGGAGACCCAGTACTTC; cdr3_aa: CASSARLAGVETQYF
j_call: TRBJ2-6; clone_size: .; d_call: .; v_call: TRBV7-7; cdr3_nt: TGTGCCCTTGGCCCAATTGGGGCCAACGTCCTGACTTTC; cdr3_aa: CALGPIGANVLTF
j_call: TRBJ2-2; clone_size: .; d_call: TRBD1; v_call: TRBV7-2; cdr3_nt: TGTGCCAGCAGCTTTCGGACAGGGTCGAACACCGGGGAGCTGTTTTTT; cdr3_aa: CASSFRTGSNTGELFF
j_call: TRBJ2-1; clone_size: .; d_call: TRBD2; v_call: TRBV25-1; cdr3_nt: TGTGCCAGCAGCGGACTCGGGAGGGAATGGGGACAGTTCTTC; cdr3_aa: CASSGLGREWGQFF
j_call: TRBJ2-1; clone_size: few; d_call: .; v_call: TRBV11-3; cdr3_nt: TGTGCCAGCAGCTTAGGTCAGGGTCTTGAGCAGTTCTTC; cdr3_aa: CASSLGQGLEQFF
j_call: TRBJ1-4; clone_size: .; d_call: .; v_call: TRBV11-2; cdr3_nt: TGTGCCAGCAGTCAGGGCCCTAATGAAAAACTGTTTTTT; cdr3_aa: CASSQGPNEKLFF
j_call: TRBJ2-5; clone_size: .; d_call: .; v_call: TRBV6-5; cdr3_nt: TGTGCCAGCAGACCACTCCTTATTGGAGAGACCCAGTACTTC; cdr3_aa: CASRPLLIGETQYF
j_call: TRBJ2-3; clone_size: .; d_call: .; v_call: TRBV13; cdr3_nt: TGTGCCAGCAGCTTGACACTAGTTGGGTTCAGCACAGATACGCAGTATTTT; cdr3_aa: CASSLTLVGFSTDTQYF
j_call: TRBJ1-6; clone_size: few; d_call: TRBD1; v_call: TRBV19; cdr3_nt: TGTGCCAGTAGTATCCCGGGACAGCACTATAATTCACCCCTCCACTTT; cdr3_aa: CASSIPGQHYNSPLHF
j_call: TRBJ2-1; clone_size: .; d_call: TRBD1; v_call: TRBV5-1; cdr3_nt: TGCGCCAGCAGGCGGACAGGGGGCGCGGACAATGAGCAGTTCTTC; cdr3_aa: CASRRTGGADNEQFF
j_call: TRBJ1-1; clone_size: .; d_call: TRBD1; v_call: TRBV2; cdr3_nt: TGTGCCAGCAGACCGGGACAGATAAACACTGAAGCTTTCTTT; cdr3_aa: CASRPGQINTEAFF
j_call: TRBJ2-7; clone_size: .; d_call: .; v_call: TRBV2; cdr3_nt: TGTGCCAGCAGTTCTTTGTACTACGAGCAGTACTTC; cdr3_aa: CASSSLYYEQYF
j_call: TRBJ1-1; clone_size: .; d_call: .; v_call: TRBV4-2; cdr3_nt: TGTGCCAGCAGCCAAACGGGGAGGGGATGGAACACTGAAGCTTTCTTT; cdr3_aa: CASSQTGRGWNTEAFF
j_call: TRBJ1-2; clone_size: .; d_call: .; v_call: TRBV3-1/TRBV3-2; cdr3_nt: TGTGCCAGTTGGGCGGGAGGCTACACCTTC; cdr3_aa: CASWAGGYTF
j_call: TRBJ2-1; clone_size: .; d_call: TRBD2; v_call: TRBV7-3; cdr3_nt: TGTGCCAGCAGCTTAGATCGGGGGGTCTACAATGAGCAGTTCTTC; cdr3_aa: CASSLDRGVYNEQFF
j_call: TRBJ1-3; clone_size: .; d_call: .; v_call: TRBV9; cdr3_nt: TGTGCCAGCAGCGTAGCGGTCTCTGGAAACACCATATATTTT; cdr3_aa: CASSVAVSGNTIYF
j_call: TRBJ2-3; clone_size: .; d_call: .; v_call: TRBV18; cdr3_nt: TGTGCCAGCTCACGTTTAGCTAGCACAGATACGCAGTATTTT; cdr3_aa: CASSRLASTDTQYF
j_call: TRBJ2-1; clone_size: .; d_call: TRBD2; v_call: TRBV10-1; cdr3_nt: TGCGCCAGCAGTGAGTCGGGGGGTAATAGCGGGGTGAATGAGCAGTTCTTC; cdr3_aa: CASSESGGNSGVNEQFF
j_call: TRBJ1-1; clone_size: .; d_call: .; v_call: TRBV30; cdr3_nt: TGTGCCTGGAGTGTACAGGGTGCGGGAGCTTTCTTT; cdr3_aa: CAWSVQGAGAFF
j_call: TRBJ2-7; clone_size: .; d_call: .; v_call: TRBV6-2/TRBV6-3; cdr3_nt: TGTGCCAGCAGTTACGATTCAGGGGAAATTTACGAGCAGTACTTC; cdr3_aa: CASSYDSGEIYEQYF
j_call: TRBJ2-3; clone_size: .; d_call: TRBD2; v_call: TRBV4-3; cdr3_nt: TGCGCCAGCAGCCAAGATCGAATTAGCGGGTCTAACACAGATACGCAGTATTTT; cdr3_aa: CASSQDRISGSNTDTQYF
j_call: TRBJ2-5; clone_size: .; d_call: .; v_call: TRBV30; cdr3_nt: TGTGCCTGGAGCGTGACTGGTAGGGAGACCCAGTACTTC; cdr3_aa: CAWSVTGRETQYF
j_call: TRBJ2-7; clone_size: .; d_call: TRBD1; v_call: TRBV14; cdr3_nt: TGTGCCAGCAGCCAAGCGGGACAGAGATACTACGAGCAGTACTTC; cdr3_aa: CASSQAGQRYYEQYF
j_call: TRBJ1-1; clone_size: .; d_call: TRBD1; v_call: TRBV6-5; cdr3_nt: TGTGCCAGCAGGTCCAACAGGGGGTCGGGTGAAGCTTTCTTT; cdr3_aa: CASRSNRGSGEAFF
j_call: TRBJ2-7; clone_size: few; d_call: TRBD1; v_call: TRBV19; cdr3_nt: TGTGCTAGTACCCCCCCAGGGGGCACAACTAGAGAGCAGTACTTC; cdr3_aa: CASTPPGGTTREQYF
j_call: TRBJ1-5; clone_size: once; d_call: TRBD1; v_call: TRBV19; cdr3_nt: TGTGCCAGTAGTCACCAAGACAGGGTGCTTCAGCCCCAGCATTTT; cdr3_aa: CASSHQDRVLQPQHF
j_call: TRBJ1-3; clone_size: .; d_call: TRBD1; v_call: TRBV9; cdr3_nt: TGTGCCAGCAGCGTAGACAGGGGGCACACCATATATTTT; cdr3_aa: CASSVDRGHTIYF
j_call: TRBJ1-1; clone_size: .; d_call: .; v_call: TRBV7-6; cdr3_nt: TGTGCCAGCAGCTTATACCAGTACACTGAAGCTTTCTTT; cdr3_aa: CASSLYQYTEAFF
j_call: TRBJ1-3; clone_size: .; d_call: TRBD1; v_call: TRBV11-2; cdr3_nt: TGTGCCAGCAGCTTGCTCTCCGGGACAGGTTCCTCTGGAAACACCATATATTTT; cdr3_aa: CASSLLSGTGSSGNTIYF
j_call: TRBJ2-3; clone_size: .; d_call: TRBD2; v_call: TRBV10-2; cdr3_nt: TGCGCCACCCTAGAGGGGAGCGGGGGCTATACGCAGTATTTT; cdr3_aa: CATLEGSGGYTQYF
j_call: TRBJ2-7; clone_size: .; d_call: .; v_call: TRBV4-2; cdr3_nt: TGTGCCAGCAGCCAAGATCAAAGCGGCTACGAGCAGTACTTC; cdr3_aa: CASSQDQSGYEQYF
j_call: TRBJ1-4; clone_size: .; d_call: TRBD1; v_call: TRBV4-1; cdr3_nt: TGCGCCAGCAGCCAAATACAGGGGAGTGGGGCCGGTGAAAAACTGTTTTTT; cdr3_aa: CASSQIQGSGAGEKLFF